These 10 T cell receptor beta chains originate from one sample sequenced in a study of T cells in Graves' hyperthyroidism and ophthalmopathy. Amplified TCR beta CDR3 regions came from RNA transcripts. HTBI primers were employed in a first-round RT-PCR of the TCR CDR3. TCRdb reprocessed the multiplex PCR reads via MiXCR and lists one record per CDR3 protein. The sample includes just over 550,000 distinct CDR3 sequences, just over 45% of them seen just once. Sequencing was performed on peripheral blood or thyroid tissue (not recorded which). All receptors come from a woman between 18 and 30 years old with Graves' hyperthyroidism.

This clonotype was observed a handful of times. The chain uses TRBV6-1 and TRBJ2-7, with 10 bases aligning to TRBD2. Germline CDR1 MNHNS, CDR2 SASEGT. CDR3 length: 14 amino acids. With V trimmed by 6 bases and J by 2 bases, 4 bases remained unmatched. The CDR3 DNA reads TGTGCCAGCAGAGTGGGACTAGCGACCTACGAGCAGTACTTC. Its translation: CASRVGLATYEQYF.

The V and J genes are TRBV2 and TRBJ1-5, with D unclear. Germline V gives CDR1 SNHLY, CDR2 FYNNEI. The ends were cut back, 8 bases at V and 2 bases at J, with 4 bases in the middle. This CDR3 is built from 11 residues. The CDR3 region is CASGRNQPQHF. DNA of the CDR3: TGTGCCAGCGGCCGCAATCAGCCCCAGCATTTT.

This clonotype has just a few counts. The V gene is TRBV7-3, the J gene TRBJ1-6; TRBD1 aligns across 10 bases. CDR3 length: 15 amino acids. V shed 6 bases and J 9 bases; nucleotides not matched to a gene: 8. The germline CDR1 and CDR2 sequences are SGHTA and FQGTGA. In DNA form, the CDR3 reads TGTGCCAGCAGACCGGGACAGGGGAGACTTTCACCCCTCCACTTT. Translating gives CASRPGQGRLSPLHF.

Worth noting for this clonotype: Compared with germline, one end of the junction differs, possibly owing to a read error. The chain has TRBV2 and TRBJ1-5; weak D call: TRBD1 (5 bases). Germline-derived CDR1 and CDR2 are SNHLY and FYNNEI. The CDR3 runs 13 residues. DNA for the CDR3: TGTGCCGGCAGCGAGGACCTCGGGGGGCCCCAGCATTTT. Its protein product is CAGSEDLGGPQHF.

V and J are TRBV14 and TRBJ1-1, with D possibly matching TRBD1 (5 bases). The V gene lost 1 base and the J gene lost 3 bases, with 9 bases spanning the gap. The CDR3 sequence is 14 residues long. The germline CDR1 and CDR2 sequences are SGHDN and FVKESK. The CDR3 is CASSQAPRDTEAFF. CDR3 DNA sequence: TGTGCCAGCAGCCAAGCCCCCAGGGACACTGAAGCTTTCTTT. The variable domain in full, completed from reference TRBV14 and TRBJ1-1, reads EAGVTQFPSHSVIEKGQTVTLRCDPISGHDNLYWYRRVMGKEIKFLLHFVKESKQDESGMPNNRFLAERTGGTYSTLKVQPAELEDSGVYFCASSQAPRDTEAFFGQGTRLTVV.

This clonotype was detected once. This sequence joins TRBV7-6 and TRBJ2-5; TRBD2 agrees at 9 bases. CDR3 size: 17 residues. Germline trimming cut 5 bases from V and 6 bases from J; bases unmatched to any gene: 16. Germline V CDR1 and CDR2: SGHVS, FNYEAQ. The DNA for the CDR3 is TGTGCCAGCAGCCCCGGGGCTAGCGGGACGTTATCGAAGACCCAGTACTTC. Protein product: CASSPGASGTLSKTQYF.

Worth noting for this clonotype: Since a much larger clone is just one base distant, this may be a read error. The CDR3 does not close with the conserved phenylalanine or tryptophan, likely indicating a read error. V and J are TRBV2 and TRBJ1-2; 9 bases line up with TRBD1. V trimming: 1 base; J trimming: 7 bases; junction bases outside the gene matches: 4. The CDR3 is 14 amino acids. Germline lookup yields CDR1 SNHLY and CDR2 FYNNEI. CDR3 sequence reads: CASSEDRGLAGYTL. DNA for the CDR3: TGTGCCAGCAGTGAAGACAGGGGGCTCGCTGGCTACACCCTC.

In its sample, this clonotype was seen many times. The chain employs TRBV10-3 and TRBJ2-7, with 8 bases aligning to TRBD2. This CDR3 is built from 14 residues. In germline, CDR1 is ENHRY, CDR2 SYGVKD. Trimming removed 2 bases from V and 1 base from J; junction bases left unmatched: 1. The CDR3 coding sequence is TGTGCCATCAGTGAGGTAGCGGGATCCTACGAGCAGTACTTC. Its translation is CAISEVAGSYEQYF.

The J gene is TRBJ2-2, the V gene TRBV19; unclear D gene. Trimming cost V 3 bases and J 5 bases, with 7 bases left between them. Germline V gives CDR1 LNHDA, CDR2 SQIVND (reference sequence). The CDR3 runs 13 residues. Here the CDR3 DNA reads TGTGCCAGTAGTATTTTCGGGACCGGGGAGCTGTTTTTT. Encoded protein: CASSIFGTGELFF.

The CDR3 is CAISVWTGDGYTF. CDR3 sequence (DNA): TGTGCCATCAGCGTATGGACAGGAGATGGCTACACCTTC. The gene calls are TRBV10-3 and TRBJ1-2; 7 bases fit TRBD1. CDR1 is ENHRY, CDR2 SYGVKD, per germline. CDR3 length: 13 residues. The trim removed 6 bases at V and 6 bases at J, leaving 7 bases unmatched.